These T cell receptor beta chains were read from a single sample in a study of cytomegalovirus exposure and HLA in healthy donors. The method was immunoSEQ multiplex PCR; TCRdb's version includes in-frame clones alone and lacks a portion of them. In the table there are about 280,000 clones, 70% to 90% of which are singletons. Sequencing was performed on PBMCs. Every receptor here comes from a woman under 30 in good health and CMV-seronegative. CDR3s include the opening cysteine and the closing phenylalanine or tryptophan. A D gene is named only where the DNA matches it firmly.

J gene | V gene | D gene | CDR3 protein | CDR3 DNA
TRBJ2-5 | TRBV27 | NA | CASSFMWGGSQETQYF | TGTGCCAGCAGTTTTATGTGGGGGGGCAGTCAAGAGACCCAGTACTTC
TRBJ2-2 | TRBV5-1 | TRBD1 | CASSSGTGNTGELFF | TGCGCCAGCAGCTCGGGGACAGGGAACACCGGGGAGCTGTTTTTT
TRBJ2-5 | TRBV5-1 | NA | CASSLVGGQETQYF | TGCGCCAGCAGCTTGGTTGGGGGGCAAGAGACCCAGTACTTC
TRBJ1-5 | TRBV23-1 | NA | CASSRPGDSNQPQHF | TGCGCCAGCAGTCGGCCGGGAGATAGCAATCAGCCCCAGCATTTT
TRBJ2-3 | TRBV5-6 | NA | CASSLLASSTDTQYF | TGTGCCAGCAGCTTATTAGCGTCAAGCACAGATACGCAGTATTTT
TRBJ2-7 | TRBV7-9 | NA | CASSSQTYEQYF | TGTGCCAGCAGCTCCCAGACTTACGAGCAGTACTTC
TRBJ1-1 | TRBV5-1 | NA | CASSLDSYTEAFF | TGCGCCAGCAGCTTGGACAGCTACACTGAAGCTTTCTTT
TRBJ2-2 | TRBV7-8 | NA | CASSFIRENAGELFF | TGTGCCAGCAGCTTCATAAGGGAGAACGCCGGGGAGCTGTTTTTT
TRBJ1-1 | TRBV7-9 | NA | CASSPMRDRWSLNTEAFF | TGTGCCAGCAGCCCTATGCGGGACCGCTGGTCGTTGAACACTGAAGCTTTCTTT
TRBJ2-5 | TRBV19 | TRBD2 | CASSPRLAAETQYF | TGTGCCAGTAGTCCCAGACTAGCGGCGGAGACCCAGTACTTC
TRBJ1-5 | TRBV15 | NA | CATSRGGNWDQPQHF | TGTGCCACCAGCAGAGGAGGGAATTGGGATCAGCCCCAGCATTTT
TRBJ2-3 | TRBV19 | TRBD2 | CASSLSGGADTQYF | TGTGCCAGTAGTTTGAGCGGGGGTGCAGATACGCAGTATTTT
TRBJ1-5 | TRBV21-1 | NA | CASSKTRDFNQPQHF | TGTGCCAGCAGCAAAACTCGGGACTTCAATCAGCCCCAGCATTTT